This TCR beta chain was documented in a study of T cells in Graves' hyperthyroidism and ophthalmopathy. Study-wide points: Most thyroid clonotypes with frequency above 0.001 were detected in blood.

Regarding this clonotype: What it binds is not known.

TCR beta CDR3 region amplification was performed from RNA transcripts. During a first-round RT-PCR of the TCR CDR3, the HTBI primer set was used. TCRdb re-derived calls from the multiplex PCR reads in MiXCR, one entry per CDR3 protein. The table includes 610,000 or so distinct CDR3 sequences, 35% to 55% detected once. The CDR3 covers 14 residues. V shed 0 bases and J shed 7 bases, with 10 bases lying between them. Looked up from germline, CDR1 is LNHNV and CDR2 is YYDKDF (reference sequence). Patients aged 18 to 65 had newly diagnosed hyperthyroidism lasting under 2 months. Exclusion criteria comprised uncontrolled infection, other autoimmune disease, pregnancy or lactation.

The clonotype originates from a woman aged 18-29 years with Graves' hyperthyroidism. Sequences were obtained from peripheral blood or thyroid tissue (not recorded which). This chain links TRBV15 with TRBJ1-5; D is ambiguous. In DNA form, the CDR3 reads TGTGCCACCAGCAGAGATCGGGTCGAGCAGCCCCAGCATTTT. Translating gives CATSRDRVEQPQHF.